This T cell receptor beta chain was recorded in a study of blood T cells in healthy people across ages. Regarding the study as a whole: A roughly linear fall in TCR beta diversity per million T cells was seen with increasing age. More naive CD4+ cells and higher diversity were found in long-lived than in aged donors.

Donors gave roughly 9.1 milliliters of peripheral blood apiece. The CDR3 spans 16 residues. In germline, CDR1 is LGHDT, CDR2 YNNKEL (reference sequence). Remarks on this clonotype: Its specificity is unknown.

Then a second PCR, running about 7 to 11 cycles, was carried out with a sample-barcoded 5' primer and a J-beta primer mix. TCRdb re-called the 5' RACE reads through MiXCR, storing one row per CDR3 protein. The repertoire consists of about 290,000 distinct CDR3 sequences, with 25% to 30% occurring once and the leading ten covering over 25%. The chain joins TRBV3-1 to TRBJ2-5, with 11 bases that match TRBD2. The tail of the sequence fits TRBJ2-1 better, so the J call may be wrong. The source is an older woman in good health. Sequencing was done on a sample of blood. DNA of the CDR3: TGTGCCAGCAGCCATAGGGTACTAGCGGGAGTCATTTGGCAGTTCTTC. It specifies CASSHRVLAGVIWQFF.